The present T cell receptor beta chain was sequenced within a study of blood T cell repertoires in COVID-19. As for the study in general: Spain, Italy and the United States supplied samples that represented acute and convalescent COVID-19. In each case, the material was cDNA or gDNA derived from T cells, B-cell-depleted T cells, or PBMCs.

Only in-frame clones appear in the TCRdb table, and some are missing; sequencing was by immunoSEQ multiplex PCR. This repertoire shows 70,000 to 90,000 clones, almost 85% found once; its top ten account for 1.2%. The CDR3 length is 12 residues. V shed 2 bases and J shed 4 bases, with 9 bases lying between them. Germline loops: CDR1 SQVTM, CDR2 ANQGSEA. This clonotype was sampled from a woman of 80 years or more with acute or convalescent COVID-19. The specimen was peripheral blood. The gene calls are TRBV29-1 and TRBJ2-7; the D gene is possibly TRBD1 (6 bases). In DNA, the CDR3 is TGCAGCGTTGAAAAACAGGGATACGAGCAGTACTTC. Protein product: CSVEKQGYEQYF.